This T cell receptor (beta chain) came from a study of pediatric ulcerative colitis. Study in general: Disease was pancolitis in roughly 7 and left-sided in two, histology-confirmed.

A word on this clone: The target antigen is unknown.

Ulcerative colitis patients received no immunosuppressive medication before the diagnostic colonoscopy. General observations from the study: Rectal repertoires separated controls, mild-moderate and acute severe colitis. A couple of rectal CDR3 clonotypes occurred in all ulcerative colitis patients.

Profiling relied on immunoSEQ multiplex PCR, and the TCRdb table lists in-frame clones only, not all of them. The data contain 60,000 or so clones, about three quarters of them seen just once; the ten biggest clones take up around 5%. The CDR3 runs 14 residues. V gave up 3 bases and J gave up 2 bases, with 11 bases separating them. The germline CDR1 and CDR2 sequences are GTSNPN and SVGIG (reference sequence). The clonotype originates from a boy aged 10-17 years with moderate ulcerative colitis. Specimen: blood. This sequence joins TRBV30 and TRBJ1-3; tentatively, D is TRBD1 (5 bases). CDR3 in DNA: TGTGCCTGGAGCGTGGGGGGACCTGGAAACACCATATATTTT. It yields the protein CAWSVGGPGNTIYF.